The sequence of this TCR beta chain was determined in a study of response to subunit inactivated influenza vaccine. General observations from the study: After each seasonal influenza vaccination, few new T cells are recruited, the authors suggested.

This clonotype was recorded many times. What it binds is not known. A read error may produce the germline difference seen at one junction end. Each CDR3 protein gets one entry after TCRdb re-called the RT-PCR reads with MiXCR. The data contain fewer than 800,000 distinct CDR3 sequences, more than 15% of them singletons. CDR3 length: 13 residues. Germline V gives CDR1 MNHNY, CDR2 SVGAGI (reference sequence). The genes are TRBV6-6 and TRBJ2-2, with D perhaps matching TRBD1 (5 bases). The receptor comes from a man aged 50 to 59 who received an inactivated influenza vaccine. Sequenced here: PBMCs from blood, sampled 11 to 12 days after vaccination. The CDR3 is CASKQENAGELFF. CDR3 sequence (DNA): TGTGCCAGCAAACAGGAGAACGCCGGGGAGCTGTTTTTT.